These T cell receptor beta chains were read from a single sample in a study of blood T cell repertoires in COVID-19. Profiling relied on immunoSEQ multiplex PCR, and the TCRdb table lists in-frame clones only, not all of them. The data contain about 74,000 clones, approximately 85% of them singletons. The sequenced material came from peripheral blood. The source is a man aged 50 to 60 with acute or convalescent COVID-19. The CDR3 runs from the conserved cysteine through the conserved F or W.

V gene: TRBV9; CDR3 protein: CASSPQTGQGWYGYTF
V gene: TRBV15; CDR3 protein: CATSRDSGADGYTF
V gene: TRBV27; CDR3 protein: CASREDSGANVLTF
V gene: TRBV3-1/TRBV3-2; CDR3 protein: CASSQASGEDTQYF
V gene: TRBV5-4; CDR3 protein: CASSGVGQANEQYF
V gene: TRBV12-3/TRBV12-4; CDR3 protein: CAESRGGNQPQHF
V gene: TRBV3-1/TRBV3-2; CDR3 protein: CASSRQGDSAEAFF
V gene: TRBV4-2; CDR3 protein: CASSQDPPGLAGDTQYF
V gene: TRBV2; CDR3 protein: CASSPVGLARTDTQYF
V gene: TRBV5-6; CDR3 protein: CASSSGEPGELFF
V gene: TRBV6-5; CDR3 protein: CASSYSNAGNSPLHF
V gene: TRBV27; CDR3 protein: CASSFSGASNTGELFF
V gene: TRBV5-1; CDR3 protein: CASSLGGVGDYGYTF
V gene: TRBV2; CDR3 protein: CASSSGPGTENIQYF
V gene: TRBV7-2; CDR3 protein: CASSLSFTEAFF
V gene: TRBV6-5; CDR3 protein: CASSLKEYGYTF
V gene: TRBV6-5; CDR3 protein: CASSFGGSGDTQYF
V gene: TRBV9; CDR3 protein: CASQGSTDTQYF
V gene: TRBV15; CDR3 protein: CATSRGDIGNTIYF
V gene: TRBV25-1; CDR3 protein: CASRGTVDSPLHF
V gene: TRBV30; CDR3 protein: CAWRPPLGVWNEQFF
V gene: TRBV12-3/TRBV12-4; CDR3 protein: CASGTHNYGYTF
V gene: TRBV11-3; CDR3 protein: CASSLDRGPDTQYF
V gene: TRBV11-2; CDR3 protein: CASSLMGGQPQHF
V gene: TRBV18; CDR3 protein: CASSPYADTEAFF
V gene: TRBV30; CDR3 protein: CAWSPVYGYTF
V gene: TRBV10-2; CDR3 protein: CASKGQGRYTDTQYF
V gene: TRBV6-5; CDR3 protein: CASGRQGDNSPLHF
V gene: TRBV21-1; CDR3 protein: CASSNGGGLRGTNYEQYF
V gene: TRBV6-5; CDR3 protein: CASSLRDSGANVLTF
V gene: TRBV3-1/TRBV3-2; CDR3 protein: CASSQGSGYEQFF
V gene: TRBV3-1/TRBV3-2; CDR3 protein: CASSQDGGFADTQYF
V gene: TRBV28; CDR3 protein: CASSFQGAWTDTQYF
V gene: TRBV6-6; CDR3 protein: CASSYSANEQYF
V gene: TRBV18; CDR3 protein: CASSPPSQETQYF
V gene: TRBV7-3; CDR3 protein: CASSLTGLDTQYF
V gene: TRBV11-2; CDR3 protein: CASSLRTSGGRRNEQFF
V gene: TRBV4-1; CDR3 protein: CASSSWSGVETQYF
V gene: TRBV13; CDR3 protein: CASSSSTGLLPLHF
V gene: TRBV6-1; CDR3 protein: CASSERSPGQFF
V gene: TRBV5-1; CDR3 protein: CASSLDTAGGPDTQYF
V gene: TRBV19; CDR3 protein: CASSTLRDRSSYEQYF
V gene: TRBV10-1; CDR3 protein: CASSESGEGTEAFF
V gene: TRBV4-1; CDR3 protein: CASSHLGGQKFYGYTF
V gene: TRBV10-2; CDR3 protein: CASSETSVETQYF
V gene: TRBV29-1; CDR3 protein: CSVDPFPGRAEAFF
V gene: TRBV3-1/TRBV3-2; CDR3 protein: CASSLSTGDTEAFF
V gene: TRBV5-4; CDR3 protein: CASSRGQGGTDTQYF
V gene: TRBV6-5; CDR3 protein: CASSQYQGALGAFF
V gene: TRBV5-5; CDR3 protein: CASRQGTNEKLFF
V gene: TRBV7-2; CDR3 protein: CASSRGSGANTGELFF
V gene: TRBV6-5; CDR3 protein: CASTPAGITGELFF
V gene: TRBV19; CDR3 protein: CATTRAGNTGELFF
V gene: TRBV28; CDR3 protein: CATQGRGIPILSDTDTQYF
V gene: TRBV6-5; CDR3 protein: CASSTESSGNTIYF
V gene: TRBV11-2; CDR3 protein: CASSLGLAGDQETQYF
V gene: TRBV25-1; CDR3 protein: CASSSSSGRTQYF